Listed below are T cell receptor beta chains from one sample, sequenced in a study of beta chain features in type 1 diabetes. Clones were read by immunoSEQ multiplex PCR, and TCRdb kept only the in-frame ones, dropping some. The sample carries hundreds of thousands of clones, roughly 12% recorded once. Sequenced: naive CD4+ T cells from blood. The receptor set was obtained from a man younger than 35 in good health. CDR3s include the opening cysteine and the closing phenylalanine or tryptophan. The D gene is left open where the match is weak. Clone size, where shown, is once, few, many, or a class for clones that have expanded.

d_call: TRBD2
v_call: TRBV5-1
clone_size: NA
j_call: TRBJ2-1
cdr3_nt: TGCGCCAGCAGCTTGGGGGGACTAGCGGGGTACAATGAGCAGTTCTTC
cdr3_aa: CASSLGGLAGYNEQFF

d_call: NA
v_call: TRBV28
clone_size: few
j_call: TRBJ2-1
cdr3_nt: TGTGCCAGCAGTTTATTTGTTATTAGTTGGCGGGGGCAGTTCTTC
cdr3_aa: CASSLFVISWRGQFF

d_call: NA
v_call: TRBV7-3
clone_size: few
j_call: TRBJ2-1
cdr3_nt: TGTGCCAGCAGCTTATATAGCCCATCGGGTGCCACCAACGGTGAGCAGTTCTTC
cdr3_aa: CASSLYSPSGATNGEQFF

d_call: NA
v_call: TRBV30
clone_size: NA
j_call: TRBJ1-2
cdr3_nt: TGTGCCTGGAGGGACCTGGACAGCTTTTATGGCTACACCTTC
cdr3_aa: CAWRDLDSFYGYTF

d_call: NA
v_call: TRBV29-1
clone_size: few
j_call: TRBJ2-2
cdr3_nt: TGCAGCCTCAGAGGTTCGAACACCGGGGAGCTGTTTTTT
cdr3_aa: CSLRGSNTGELFF

d_call: NA
v_call: TRBV10-3
clone_size: NA
j_call: TRBJ2-3
cdr3_nt: TGTGCCATCAGTGAACACACGAGGGTCACAGATACGCAGTATTTT
cdr3_aa: CAISEHTRVTDTQYF

d_call: TRBD1
v_call: TRBV14
clone_size: NA
j_call: TRBJ1-1
cdr3_nt: TGTGCCAGCAGCCTTCCCGGGACAGGGTACACTGAAGCTTTCTTT
cdr3_aa: CASSLPGTGYTEAFF

d_call: NA
v_call: TRBV9
clone_size: few
j_call: TRBJ2-3
cdr3_nt: TGTGCCAGCAGCGTAGCCCCTAGCACAGATACGCAGTATTTT
cdr3_aa: CASSVAPSTDTQYF

d_call: NA
v_call: TRBV5-1
clone_size: NA
j_call: TRBJ2-2
cdr3_nt: TGCGCCAGCAGCCCCCGGGACAAGAACACCGGGGAGCTGTTTTTT
cdr3_aa: CASSPRDKNTGELFF

d_call: NA
v_call: TRBV21-1
clone_size: few
j_call: TRBJ1-1
cdr3_nt: TGTGCCAGCGCCCCTCGGAACAGCTGCCCTGAAGCTTTCTTT
cdr3_aa: CASAPRNSCPEAFF

d_call: NA
v_call: TRBV25-1
clone_size: few
j_call: TRBJ1-1
cdr3_nt: TGTGCCAGCAGTGAACGAGGCGCTGAAGCTTTCTTT
cdr3_aa: CASSERGAEAFF

d_call: TRBD1
v_call: TRBV30
clone_size: NA
j_call: TRBJ1-4
cdr3_nt: TGTGCCTGGAGTGGGGACAGGGGGGACTCTAATGAAAAACTGTTTTTT
cdr3_aa: CAWSGDRGDSNEKLFF

d_call: TRBD2
v_call: TRBV5-4
clone_size: NA
j_call: TRBJ2-5
cdr3_nt: TGTGCCAGCTCATTAGCGGGGGGGCTTGGAGAGACCCAGTACTTC
cdr3_aa: CASSLAGGLGETQYF

d_call: TRBD1
v_call: TRBV30
clone_size: NA
j_call: TRBJ1-1
cdr3_nt: TGTGCCTGGAGACCGGGACAGGGGTATAAGGAGCTGAACACTGAAGCTTTCTTT
cdr3_aa: CAWRPGQGYKELNTEAFF

d_call: TRBD1
v_call: TRBV27
clone_size: NA
j_call: TRBJ1-2
cdr3_nt: TGTGCCAGCAGTTTAGGACAGGGGGCCGCTGGCTACACCTTC
cdr3_aa: CASSLGQGAAGYTF

d_call: TRBD1
v_call: TRBV5-1
clone_size: NA
j_call: TRBJ2-1
cdr3_nt: TGCGCCAGCAGCTTTGGACCCGGGACAGGGAGTAATGAGCAGTTCTTC
cdr3_aa: CASSFGPGTGSNEQFF

d_call: NA
v_call: TRBV27
clone_size: few
j_call: TRBJ1-2
cdr3_nt: TGTGCCAGCAGTCTCCGACAGACTAACTATGGCTACACCTTC
cdr3_aa: CASSLRQTNYGYTF

d_call: TRBD1
v_call: TRBV7-9
clone_size: NA
j_call: TRBJ2-3
cdr3_nt: TGTGCCAGCAGCTATTGGACAGGCGACACAGATACGCAGTATTTT
cdr3_aa: CASSYWTGDTDTQYF